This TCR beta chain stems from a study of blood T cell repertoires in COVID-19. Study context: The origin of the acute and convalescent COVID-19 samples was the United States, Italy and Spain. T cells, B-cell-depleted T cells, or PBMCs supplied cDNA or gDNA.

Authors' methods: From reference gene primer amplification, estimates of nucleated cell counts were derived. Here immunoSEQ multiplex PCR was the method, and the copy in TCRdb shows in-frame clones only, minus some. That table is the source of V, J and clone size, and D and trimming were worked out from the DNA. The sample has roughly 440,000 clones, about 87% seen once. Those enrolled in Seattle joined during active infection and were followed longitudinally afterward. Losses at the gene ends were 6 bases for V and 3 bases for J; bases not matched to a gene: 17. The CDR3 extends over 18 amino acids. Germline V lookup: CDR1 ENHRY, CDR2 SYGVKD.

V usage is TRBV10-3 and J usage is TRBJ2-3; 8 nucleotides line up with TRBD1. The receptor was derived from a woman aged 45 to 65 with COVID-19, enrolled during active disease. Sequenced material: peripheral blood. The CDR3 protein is CAISEPLTTGERTDTQYF. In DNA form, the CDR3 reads TGTGCCATCAGCGAACCCCTAACGACAGGGGAGAGGACAGATACGCAGTATTTT.